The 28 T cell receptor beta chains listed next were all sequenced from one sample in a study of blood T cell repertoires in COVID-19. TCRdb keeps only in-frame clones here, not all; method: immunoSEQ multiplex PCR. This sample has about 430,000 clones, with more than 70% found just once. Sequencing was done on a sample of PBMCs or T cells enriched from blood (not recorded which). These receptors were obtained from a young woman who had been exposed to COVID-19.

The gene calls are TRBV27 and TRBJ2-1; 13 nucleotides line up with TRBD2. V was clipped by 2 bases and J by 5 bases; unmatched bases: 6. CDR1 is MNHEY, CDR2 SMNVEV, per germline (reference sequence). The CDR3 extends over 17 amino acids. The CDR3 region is CASSLLGTSGIDNEQFF. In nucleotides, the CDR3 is TGTGCCAGCAGTTTACTTGGGACTAGCGGGATAGACAATGAGCAGTTCTTC.

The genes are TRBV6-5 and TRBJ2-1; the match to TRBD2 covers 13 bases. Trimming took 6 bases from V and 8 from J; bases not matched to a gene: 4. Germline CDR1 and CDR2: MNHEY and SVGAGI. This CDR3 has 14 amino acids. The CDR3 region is CASRGLAGPYEQFF. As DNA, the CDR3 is TGTGCCAGCAGGGGACTAGCGGGGCCTTATGAGCAGTTCTTC.

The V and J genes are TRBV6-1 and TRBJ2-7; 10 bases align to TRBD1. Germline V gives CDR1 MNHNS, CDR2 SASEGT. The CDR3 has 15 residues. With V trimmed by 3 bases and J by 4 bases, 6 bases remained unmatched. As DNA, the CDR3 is TGTGCCAGCAGTGACCTGGGACAGGGGACTTACGAGCAGTACTTC. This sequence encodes CASSDLGQGTYEQYF.

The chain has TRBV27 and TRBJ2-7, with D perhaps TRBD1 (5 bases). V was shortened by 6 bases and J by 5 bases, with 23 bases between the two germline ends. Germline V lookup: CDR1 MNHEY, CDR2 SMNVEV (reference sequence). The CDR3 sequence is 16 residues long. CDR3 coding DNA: TGTGCCAGCAGCACTATACAGGCTTATCCTAGGGACGAGCAGTACTTC. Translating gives CASSTIQAYPRDEQYF.

For the CDR3, the DNA is TGTGCCAGTTTAAAGGGGGCTAACACCGGGGAGCTGTTTTTT. Translated, it gives CASLKGANTGELFF. The V gene is TRBV2, the J gene TRBJ2-2; 7 nucleotides line up with TRBD1. CDR3 length equals 14 residues. J lost 2 bases, V lost 9 bases, and 6 bases had no gene match. Germline loops: CDR1 SNHLY, CDR2 FYNNEI.

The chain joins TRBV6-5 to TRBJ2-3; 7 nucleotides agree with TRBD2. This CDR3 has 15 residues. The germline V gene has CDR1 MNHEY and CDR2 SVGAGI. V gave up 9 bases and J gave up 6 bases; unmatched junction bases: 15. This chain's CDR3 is CASIGAGVAEDTQYF. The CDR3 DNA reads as TGTGCCAGTATCGGGGCGGGGGTCGCCGAGGATACGCAGTATTTT.

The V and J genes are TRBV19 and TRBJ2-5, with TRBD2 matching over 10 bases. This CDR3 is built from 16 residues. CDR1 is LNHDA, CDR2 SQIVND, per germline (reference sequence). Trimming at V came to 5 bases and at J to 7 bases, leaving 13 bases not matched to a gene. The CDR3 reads CASSDNSGGPSWTQYF. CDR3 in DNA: TGTGCCAGTAGTGATAATAGCGGGGGGCCCTCGTGGACCCAGTACTTC.

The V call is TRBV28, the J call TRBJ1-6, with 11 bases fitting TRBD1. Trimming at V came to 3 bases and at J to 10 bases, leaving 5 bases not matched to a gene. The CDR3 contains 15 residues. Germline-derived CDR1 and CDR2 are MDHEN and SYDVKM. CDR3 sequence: CASSFGTGGISPLHF. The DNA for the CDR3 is TGTGCCAGCAGTTTCGGGACAGGGGGAATCTCACCCCTCCACTTT.

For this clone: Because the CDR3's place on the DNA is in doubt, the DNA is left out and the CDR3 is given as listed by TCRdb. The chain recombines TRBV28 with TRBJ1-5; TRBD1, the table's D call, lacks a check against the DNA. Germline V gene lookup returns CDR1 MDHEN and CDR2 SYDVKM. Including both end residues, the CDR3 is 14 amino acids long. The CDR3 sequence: CASSFLAGWQPQHF.

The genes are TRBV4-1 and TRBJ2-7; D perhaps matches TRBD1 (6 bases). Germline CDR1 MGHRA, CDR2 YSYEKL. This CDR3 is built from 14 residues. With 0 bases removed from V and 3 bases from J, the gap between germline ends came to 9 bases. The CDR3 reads CASSQDRDIYEQYF. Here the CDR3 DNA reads TGCGCCAGCAGCCAAGATCGGGACATCTACGAGCAGTACTTC.

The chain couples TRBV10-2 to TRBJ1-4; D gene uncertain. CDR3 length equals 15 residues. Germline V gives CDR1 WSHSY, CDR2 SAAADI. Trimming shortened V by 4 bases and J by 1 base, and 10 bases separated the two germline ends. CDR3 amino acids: CASSVQRQTNEKLFF. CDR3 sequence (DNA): TGCGCCAGCAGTGTCCAGCGCCAAACTAATGAAAAACTGTTTTTT.

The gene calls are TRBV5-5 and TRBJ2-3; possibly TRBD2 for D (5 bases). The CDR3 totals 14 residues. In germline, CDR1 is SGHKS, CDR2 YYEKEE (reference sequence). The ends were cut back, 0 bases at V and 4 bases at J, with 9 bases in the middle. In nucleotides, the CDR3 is TGTGCCAGCAGCTTGGCCAGCGGCGCAGATACGCAGTATTTT. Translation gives CASSLASGADTQYF.

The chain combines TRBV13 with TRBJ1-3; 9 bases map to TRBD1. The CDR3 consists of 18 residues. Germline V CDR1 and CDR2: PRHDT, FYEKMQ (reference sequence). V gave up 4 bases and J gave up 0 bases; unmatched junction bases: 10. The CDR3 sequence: CASSYNRGLVPSGNTIYF. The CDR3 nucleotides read TGTGCCAGCAGCTATAACAGGGGGCTGGTCCCCTCTGGAAACACCATATATTTT.

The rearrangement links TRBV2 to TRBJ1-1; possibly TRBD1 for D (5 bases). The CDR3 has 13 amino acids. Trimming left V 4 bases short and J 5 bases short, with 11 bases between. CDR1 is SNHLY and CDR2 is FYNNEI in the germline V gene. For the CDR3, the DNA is TGTGCCAGCAGTGCTCAGGGTCGGACTGAAGCTTTCTTT. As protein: CASSAQGRTEAFF. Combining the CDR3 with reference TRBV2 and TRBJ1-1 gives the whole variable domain EPEVTQTPSHQVTQMGQEVILRCVPISNHLYFYWYRQILGQKVEFLVSFYNNEISEKSEIFDDQFSVERPDGSNFTLKIRSTKLEDSAMYFCASSAQGRTEAFFGQGTRLTVV.

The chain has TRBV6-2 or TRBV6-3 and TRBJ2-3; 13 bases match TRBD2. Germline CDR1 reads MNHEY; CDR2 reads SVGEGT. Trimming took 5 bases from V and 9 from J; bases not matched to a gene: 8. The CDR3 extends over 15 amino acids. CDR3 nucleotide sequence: TGTGCCAGCAGTGGGACTAGCGGGGCGTGGGCGACGCAGTATTTT. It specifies CASSGTSGAWATQYF.

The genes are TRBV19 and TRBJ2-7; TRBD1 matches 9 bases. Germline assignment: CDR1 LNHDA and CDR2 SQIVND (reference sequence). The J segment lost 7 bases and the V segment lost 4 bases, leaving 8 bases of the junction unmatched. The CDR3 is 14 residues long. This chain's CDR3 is CASSNRDRAGEQYF. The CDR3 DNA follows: TGTGCCAGTAGTAACCGGGACAGGGCAGGTGAGCAGTACTTC.

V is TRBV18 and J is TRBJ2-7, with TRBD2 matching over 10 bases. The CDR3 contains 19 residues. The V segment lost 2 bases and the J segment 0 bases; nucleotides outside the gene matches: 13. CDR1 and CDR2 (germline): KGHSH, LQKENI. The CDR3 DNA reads TGTGCCAGCTCACCAGGCATTGGGACTAGCGCCCAGAGCTCCTACGAGCAGTACTTC. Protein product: CASSPGIGTSAQSSYEQYF.

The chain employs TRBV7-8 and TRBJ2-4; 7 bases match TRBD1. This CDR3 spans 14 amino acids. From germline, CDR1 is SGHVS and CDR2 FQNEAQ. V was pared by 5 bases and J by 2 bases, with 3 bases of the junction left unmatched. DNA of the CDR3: TGTGCCAGCAGCACAGGGGCCACCAAAAACATTCAGTACTTC. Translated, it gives CASSTGATKNIQYF. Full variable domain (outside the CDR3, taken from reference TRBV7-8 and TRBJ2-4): GAGVSQSPRYKVAKRGQDVALRCDPISGHVSLFWYQQALGQGPEFLTYFQNEAQLDKSGLPSDRFFAERPEGSVSTLKIQRTQQEDSAVYLCASSTGATKNIQYFGAGTRLSVL.

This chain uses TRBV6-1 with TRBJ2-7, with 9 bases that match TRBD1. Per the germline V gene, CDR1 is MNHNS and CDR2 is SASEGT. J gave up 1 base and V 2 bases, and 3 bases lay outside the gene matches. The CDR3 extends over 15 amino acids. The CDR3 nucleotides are TGTGCCAGCAGTGAATGGGACAGGGAGTCCTACGAGCAGTACTTC. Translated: CASSEWDRESYEQYF.

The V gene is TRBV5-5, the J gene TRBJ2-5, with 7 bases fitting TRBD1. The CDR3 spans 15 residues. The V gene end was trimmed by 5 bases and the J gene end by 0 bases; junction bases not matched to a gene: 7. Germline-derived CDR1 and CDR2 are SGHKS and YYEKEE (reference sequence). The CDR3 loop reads CASSPDRQYQETQYF. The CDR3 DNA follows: TGTGCCAGCAGTCCGGACAGGCAGTACCAAGAGACCCAGTACTTC.

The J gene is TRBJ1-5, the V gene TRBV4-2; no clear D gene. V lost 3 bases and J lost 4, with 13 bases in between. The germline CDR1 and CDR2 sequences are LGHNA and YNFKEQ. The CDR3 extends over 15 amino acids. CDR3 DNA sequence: TGTGCCAGCAGCCAGTACCAGGAGGGAAATCAGCCCCAGCATTTT. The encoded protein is CASSQYQEGNQPQHF.

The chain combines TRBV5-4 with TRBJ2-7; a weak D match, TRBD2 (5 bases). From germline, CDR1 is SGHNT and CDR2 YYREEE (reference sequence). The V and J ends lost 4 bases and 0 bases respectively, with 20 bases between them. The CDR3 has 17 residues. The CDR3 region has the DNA TGTGCCAGCAGCCCCCTTTCCCTGGGCGGGTCCTCCTACGAGCAGTACTTC. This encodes CASSPLSLGGSSYEQYF.

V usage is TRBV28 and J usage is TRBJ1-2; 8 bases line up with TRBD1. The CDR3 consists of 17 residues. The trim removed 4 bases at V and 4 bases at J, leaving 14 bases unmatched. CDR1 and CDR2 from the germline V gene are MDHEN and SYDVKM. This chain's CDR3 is CASSYRDRNAPLYGYTF. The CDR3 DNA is TGTGCCAGCAGTTACCGGGACAGGAATGCCCCCCTCTATGGCTACACCTTC.

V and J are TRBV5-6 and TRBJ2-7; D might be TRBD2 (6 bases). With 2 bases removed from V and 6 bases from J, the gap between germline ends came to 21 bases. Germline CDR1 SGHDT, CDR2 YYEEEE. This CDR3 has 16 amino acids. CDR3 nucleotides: TGTGCCAGCAGCTTACTGCCGGAGGGGAGTTTTGGCGAGCAGTACTTC. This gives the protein CASSLLPEGSFGEQYF.

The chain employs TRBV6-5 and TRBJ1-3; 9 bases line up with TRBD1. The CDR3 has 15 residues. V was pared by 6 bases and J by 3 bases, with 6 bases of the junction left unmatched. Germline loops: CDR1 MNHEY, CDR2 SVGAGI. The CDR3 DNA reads TGTGCCAGCAGATCTACAGGGGGCGTTGGAAACACCATATATTTT. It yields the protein CASRSTGGVGNTIYF.

CDR3 bases: TGTGCCAGCAGTACTGGGACACCTTACGAGCAGTACTTC. Its translation is CASSTGTPYEQYF. V usage is TRBV28 and J usage is TRBJ2-7, with TRBD1 as a possible D gene (6 bases). Germline CDR1 MDHEN, CDR2 SYDVKM. The germline V and J ends were trimmed by 5 bases and 4 bases, with 12 bases remaining between them. The CDR3 has 13 residues.

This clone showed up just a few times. The CDR3 loop is CASSKPKSAGLSPYEQYF. The CDR3 DNA reads as TGTGCCAGCAGCAAACCTAAGTCGGCGGGACTTTCCCCCTACGAGCAGTACTTC. V gene TRBV21-1 combines with J gene TRBJ2-7; the D call TRBD2 from the table was never checked on the DNA. TRBV21-1 is termed a pseudogene. This CDR3 contains 18 residues.

The DNA for the CDR3 is TGTGCCAGCAGTCGTCCCCTCAATGAGCAGTTCTTC. Protein sequence: CASSRPLNEQFF. V gene TRBV5-6 combines with J gene TRBJ2-1; D is ambiguous. CDR1 and CDR2 from the germline V gene are SGHDT and YYEEEE. Trimming removed 5 bases at V and 6 bases at J, with 9 bases between. The CDR3 consists of 12 residues.